This T cell receptor (beta chain) emerged from a study of T cell clonality in common variable immunodeficiency. The study's findings and limits: CVID subjects had higher TCRbeta clonality than healthy controls, most marked in about a third. Common variable immunodeficiency TCR beta sequences reportedly had fewer deletions and N-nucleotide insertions.

V lost 2 bases and J 9 bases, leaving 20 bases between the germline ends. In germline, CDR1 is KGHSH, CDR2 LQKENI. The CDR3 is made up of 16 amino acids. Equal genomic DNA amounts from CVID and control samples were sequenced. Libraries were prepared by immunoSEQ multiplex PCR; TCRdb keeps only in-frame clonotypes and omits some of them. This sample comprises 10,000 to 12,000 clones, none seen once only. Only a few counts were recorded for this clone. Its antigen is unidentified. The CDR3 extends 3 residues past the end of the read, so its final part is completed from the germline J gene. Donors gave roughly 4.5 to 8 ml heparinized peripheral whole blood.

This clonotype originated in a human donor with common variable immunodeficiency. The chain links TRBV18 to TRBJ1-5, with TRBD1 as a possible D gene (5 bases). The specimen sequenced was peripheral blood mononuclear cells. CDR3 in amino acids: CASSPRAGPSLGPQHF. The CDR3 DNA, read in part, is TGTGCCAGCTCACCAAGGGCAGGGCCATCTCTCGGGCCC.